This TCR beta chain appears in the sequencing data of a study of cytomegalovirus exposure and HLA in healthy donors. Study-wide background: A prior study identified 117 million unique TCR beta sequences from 200 million or so T cells. Most genotyped donors, roughly 83% of roughly 400, had Caucasian-associated genetic ancestry.

Amplification used 60 Vbeta primers and 13 Jbeta primers. Method: immunoSEQ multiplex PCR; TCRdb's copy keeps in-frame clones and lacks some. In the table there are some 78,000 clones, 72% of which are singletons. A word on this clone: Antigen unknown.

Study-level findings and limits: Presence/absence results assume similar sequencing depth per donor, which may not hold. Common viral pathogens (according to a later analysis) appeared linked to several of the most significant clusters.

The trim removed 7 bases at V and 5 bases at J, leaving 9 bases unmatched. Germline V gives CDR1 SNHLY, CDR2 FYNNEI. The CDR3 loop spans 15 amino acids. This chain connects TRBV2 to TRBJ1-5; 9 nucleotides agree with TRBD1. The source is a woman between 40 and 50 years old in good health and CMV-seropositive. Sequencing was carried out using PBMCs. The DNA for the CDR3 is TGTGCCAGCATGGGGGGGACAGGGAATCATCAGCCCCAGCATTTT. It encodes CASMGGTGNHQPQHF.